These 7 T cell receptor beta chains came from one sample sequenced in a study of T cells in tuberculosis. TCRdb keeps only in-frame clones here, not all; method: immunoSEQ multiplex PCR. The sample lists some 30,000 clones; 70% to 90% were seen once. Regarding time point: new active TB diagnosis, blood taken before or within 7 days of starting treatment. The input for sequencing was PBMCs, taken at tuberculosis diagnosis. These receptors originate from an adult with tuberculosis.

By proportion, this clone is medium-sized (0.01 to 0.1%). The V and J genes are TRBV7-9 and TRBJ1-2; D is perhaps TRBD1 (6 bases). Trimming cost V 0 bases and J 8 bases, with 19 bases left between them. This CDR3 contains 16 residues. Germline loops: CDR1 SEHNR, CDR2 FQNEAQ (reference sequence). CDR3 sequence: CASSLAPTSGAGGYTF. The CDR3 coding sequence is TGTGCCAGCAGCTTAGCACCAACGTCAGGGGCAGGGGGCTACACCTTC.

V is TRBV10-3 and J is TRBJ1-2; no reliable D call. CDR3 length: 17 amino acids. Germline-derived CDR1 and CDR2 are ENHRY and SYGVKD. Trimming stripped 7 bases from V and 0 bases from J, with 21 bases between. CDR3 DNA: TGTGCCATCACCACCGACGGGTCACCTTCTGCTAACTATGGCTACACCTTC. Its protein product is CAITTDGSPSANYGYTF.

This clone was seen once. The rearrangement uses TRBV6-5 and TRBJ2-7, with D unclear. There are 16 residues in the CDR3. Germline CDR1 reads MNHEY; CDR2 reads SVGAGI. Deletions cut 2 bases from V and 4 bases from J, with 18 bases between. The CDR3 loop is CASSYPPGSAGYEQYF. The CDR3 DNA sequence: TGTGCCAGCAGTTACCCGCCCGGGTCCGCTGGGTACGAGCAGTACTTC.

This clone came up once. The chain has TRBV6-6 and TRBJ1-1; D is uncertain. Looked up from germline, CDR1 is MNHNY and CDR2 is SVGAGI (reference sequence). This CDR3 contains 12 residues. Trimming shortened V by 9 bases and J by 0 bases, and 8 bases separated the two germline ends. The CDR3 coding sequence is TGTGCCAGTTCCCACTTGAACACTGAAGCTTTCTTT. This translates into CASSHLNTEAFF.

The V call is TRBV10-1, the J call TRBJ2-1; tentative D call: TRBD2 (6 bases). V was pared by 1 base and J by 7 bases, with 14 bases between. The CDR3 consists of 15 residues. The V gene's germline CDR1 is WNHNN and CDR2 SYGVQD (reference sequence). CDR3 sequence (DNA): TGCGCCAGCAGTGAGTTTCTCGGGACTGGGAATGAGCAGTTCTTC. Its translation: CASSEFLGTGNEQFF.

This chain connects TRBV5-6 to TRBJ1-2; D gene unclear. V was trimmed by 3 bases and J by 3 bases, leaving 12 bases between them. Germline CDR1 reads SGHDT; CDR2 reads YYEEEE. CDR3 length equals 14 residues. DNA for the CDR3: TGTGCCAGCAGCTCAGAGGCGGGGTACTATGGCTACACCTTC. As protein: CASSSEAGYYGYTF.

The gene calls are TRBV7-2 and TRBJ2-1; 10 bases align to TRBD2. V trimming: 6 bases; J trimming: 14 bases; junction bases outside the gene matches: 13. Germline V gene sequence: CDR1 SGHTA, CDR2 FQGNSA. This CDR3 is built from 14 residues. CDR3 DNA sequence: TGTGCCAGCAGTCTATTTATTAGCGGGGGGAGGGAGTTCTTC. Its translation is CASSLFISGGREFF. Filled out from reference TRBV7-2 and TRBJ2-1, the complete variable domain reads GAGVSQSPSNKVTEKGKDVELRCDPISGHTALYWYRQSLGQGLEFLIYFQGNSAPDKSGLPSDRFSAERTGGSVSTLTIQRTQQEDSAVYLCASSLFISGGREFFGPGTRLTVL.